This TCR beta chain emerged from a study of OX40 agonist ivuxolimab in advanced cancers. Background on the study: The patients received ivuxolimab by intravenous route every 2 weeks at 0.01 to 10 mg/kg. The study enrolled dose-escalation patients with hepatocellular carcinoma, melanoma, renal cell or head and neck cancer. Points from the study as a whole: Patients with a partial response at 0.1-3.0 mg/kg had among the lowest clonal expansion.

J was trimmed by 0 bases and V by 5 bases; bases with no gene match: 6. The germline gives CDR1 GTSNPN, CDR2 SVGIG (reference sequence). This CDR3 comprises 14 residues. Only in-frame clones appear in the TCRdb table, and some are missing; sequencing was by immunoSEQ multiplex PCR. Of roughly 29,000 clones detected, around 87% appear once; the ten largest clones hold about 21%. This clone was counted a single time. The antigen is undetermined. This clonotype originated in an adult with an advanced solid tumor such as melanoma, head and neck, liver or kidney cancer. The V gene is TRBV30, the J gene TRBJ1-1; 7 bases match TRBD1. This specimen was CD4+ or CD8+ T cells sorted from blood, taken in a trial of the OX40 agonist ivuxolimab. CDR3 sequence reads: CAWGGGTVNTEAFF. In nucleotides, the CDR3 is TGTGCCTGGGGGGGAGGGACAGTGAACACTGAAGCTTTCTTT.